The 32 T cell receptor beta chains presented below share a single source sample, sequenced in a study of shared clonotypes between healthy human individuals. Assay: immunoSEQ multiplex PCR; the TCRdb copy retains only in-frame clones and omits some. The sample holds about 1 million clones, 60% to 80% seen once. The sample taken for sequencing was memory CD4+ T cells sorted from blood. Subset in this sample: CD45RA-negative fraction. Receptor source: a man younger than 30 in good health.

This sequence joins TRBV30 and TRBJ2-3, with D hard to call. The V and J ends lost 2 bases and 5 bases respectively, with 11 bases between them. The CDR3 totals 13 residues. The germline V gene encodes CDR1 GTSNPN and CDR2 SVGIG (reference sequence). The CDR3 reads CAWSSGHGDTQYF. The CDR3 bases are TGTGCCTGGAGTTCCGGGCACGGAGATACGCAGTATTTT.

The CDR3 sequence is CASSEGSGLYTQYF. DNA of the CDR3: TGCGCCAGCAGCGAGGGTTCGGGGTTATACACGCAGTATTTT. This chain joins TRBV5-1 and TRBJ2-3, with a weak D call TRBD2 (5 bases). Germline lookup yields CDR1 SGHRS and CDR2 YFSETQ. CDR3 length: 14 amino acids. With 4 bases removed from V and 9 bases from J, the gap between germline ends came to 18 bases.

This clone appeared many times. The chain employs TRBV10-3 and TRBJ1-2; perhaps TRBD1 as D (5 bases). Germline V CDR1 and CDR2: ENHRY, SYGVKD. CDR3 length: 14 amino acids. The V gene lost 4 bases and the J gene lost 5 bases, with 14 bases spanning the gap. The CDR3 spells CAISGGIGRYGYTF. The CDR3 nucleotides are TGTGCCATCAGTGGGGGGATTGGACGGTATGGCTACACCTTC.

The rearrangement links TRBV5-4 to TRBJ2-1; D is uncertain. This CDR3 spans 13 amino acids. Germline V gene lookup returns CDR1 SGHNT and CDR2 YYREEE (reference sequence). Trimming stripped 9 bases from V and 8 bases from J, with 18 bases between. The CDR3 nucleotides are TGTGCCACCAGAACACTTTTTGGGGATGAGCAGTTCTTC. Translated: CATRTLFGDEQFF.

The V gene is TRBV10-3, the J gene TRBJ1-2; 8 nucleotides align to TRBD1. CDR1 ENHRY and CDR2 SYGVKD come from the germline V gene. The CDR3 is made up of 13 amino acids. J was trimmed by 3 bases and V by 6 bases; bases with no gene match: 3. CDR3 residues: CAIREQGDYGYTF. The CDR3 region has the DNA TGTGCCATCAGGGAACAGGGGGACTATGGCTACACCTTC.

V and J are TRBV5-1 and TRBJ2-3; 7 bases are a match to TRBD1. Germline V gene lookup returns CDR1 SGHRS and CDR2 YFSETQ. The CDR3 has 15 amino acids. Trimming took 1 base from V and 2 from J; bases not matched to a gene: 4. CDR3 nucleotides: TGCGCCAGCAGCTTGCCGACAGGGACCACAGATACGCAGTATTTT. The encoded protein is CASSLPTGTTDTQYF. Using reference TRBV5-1 and TRBJ2-3 for the parts outside the CDR3, the full variable domain is KAGVTQTPRYLIKTRGQQVTLSCSPISGHRSVSWYQQTPGQGLQFLFEYFSETQRNKGNFPGRFSGRQFSNSRSEMNVSTLELGDSALYLCASSLPTGTTDTQYFGPGTRLTVL.

The chain employs TRBV5-1 and TRBJ2-7; D may be TRBD1 (8 bases). Trimming removed 1 base at V and 0 bases at J, with 14 bases between. Germline V gene lookup returns CDR1 SGHRS and CDR2 YFSETQ. The CDR3 covers 16 residues. The CDR3 DNA reads TGCGCCAGCAGCTTGACACAGGGGGGGAGCTCCTACGAGCAGTACTTC. Encoded protein: CASSLTQGGSSYEQYF.

The chain employs TRBV10-3 and TRBJ2-3, with 8 bases matching TRBD1. CDR1 is ENHRY, CDR2 SYGVKD, per germline. J lost 1 base, V lost 0 bases, and 6 bases had no gene match. CDR3 length: 17 residues. CDR3 amino acids: CAISESNPGGGTDTQYF. In DNA, the CDR3 is TGTGCCATCAGTGAGTCGAATCCAGGGGGCGGCACAGATACGCAGTATTTT.

This rearrangement joins TRBV4-3 to TRBJ2-2; D possibly corresponds to TRBD2 (7 bases). The CDR3 is 17 amino acids. V lost 0 bases to trimming and J lost 7 bases, with 18 bases between them. Germline lookup yields CDR1 LGHNA and CDR2 YSLEER. The CDR3 DNA reads TGCGCCAGCAGCCAAGAGGGGGGGCGGAAATCAAGCGGGGAGCTGTTTTTT. It encodes CASSQEGGRKSSGELFF.

This clone has just a few counts. The chain links TRBV27 to TRBJ2-1, with D tentatively TRBD2 (7 bases). Deletions cut 3 bases from V and 9 bases from J, with 15 bases between. This CDR3 comprises 14 residues. The germline V gene has CDR1 MNHEY and CDR2 SMNVEV (reference sequence). The DNA for the CDR3 is TGTGCCAGCAGTTTGGGGGGGCAGGTCGGTGAGCAGTTCTTC. Translated: CASSLGGQVGEQFF.

This clone occurred once. CDR3 coding DNA: TGCAGCGTTATGGTAGGCTCTGGAAACACCATATATTTT. This gives the protein CSVMVGSGNTIYF. The J gene is TRBJ1-3, the V gene TRBV29-1; no clear D gene. The germline gives CDR1 SQVTM, CDR2 ANQGSEA. Trimming took off 5 bases at V and 0 bases at J, with 8 bases between the two ends. CDR3 length equals 13 residues. Full variable domain (outside the CDR3, taken from reference TRBV29-1 and TRBJ1-3): SAVISQKPSRDICQRGTSLTIQCQVDSQVTMMFWYRQQPGQSLTLIATANQGSEATYESGFVIDKFPISRPNLTFSTLTVSNMSPEDSSIYLCSVMVGSGNTIYFGEGSWLTVV.

This sequence joins TRBV30 and TRBJ1-1; TRBD1 matches at 7 bases. Trimming cost V 4 bases and J 8 bases; bases outside gene matches: 13. This CDR3 contains 14 residues. Germline assignment: CDR1 GTSNPN and CDR2 SVGIG (reference sequence). The CDR3 DNA reads TGTGCCTGGATTGAGGGGGCGCCGGGAGGCGAAGCTTTCTTT. It specifies CAWIEGAPGGEAFF.

The rearrangement links TRBV10-2 to TRBJ1-5; a weak D match, TRBD1 (6 bases). From germline, CDR1 is WSHSY and CDR2 SAAADI. CDR3 length: 14 residues. The V gene lost 2 bases and the J gene lost 11 bases, with 16 bases spanning the gap. CDR3 sequence (DNA): TGCGCCAGCAGTGAGAATGGGGGCTCGGTTTCCCAGCATTTT. Its protein product is CASSENGGSVSQHF.

The chain is built from TRBV28 and TRBJ1-3; the D is unclear. Trimming removed 2 bases at V and 3 bases at J, with 11 bases between. The CDR3 covers 15 residues. Germline assignment: CDR1 MDHEN and CDR2 SYDVKM. CDR3 sequence (DNA): TGTGCCAGCAGTTTAGGGAGACTGTTTGGAAACACCATATATTTT. Translating it yields CASSLGRLFGNTIYF.

The chain couples TRBV28 to TRBJ1-3; D gene ambiguous. CDR1 is MDHEN and CDR2 is SYDVKM in the germline V gene. V shed 1 base and J shed 0 bases, with 13 bases lying between them. This CDR3 comprises 17 residues. The CDR3 DNA is TGTGCCAGCAGTTTATACTCTGAGGCGAGCTCTGGAAACACCATATATTTT. Encoded protein: CASSLYSEASSGNTIYF.

This clone turned up a few times. The chain recombines TRBV27 with TRBJ1-1; 7 nucleotides line up with TRBD1. The CDR3 totals 15 residues. Germline CDR1 MNHEY, CDR2 SMNVEV (reference sequence). V lost 4 bases and J lost 0; bases outside the gene matches: 5. The CDR3 DNA follows: TGTGCCAGCAGTTCGGGACAGTTCATGAACACTGAAGCTTTCTTT. It specifies CASSSGQFMNTEAFF.

The chain couples TRBV5-1 to TRBJ1-4, with 10 bases identical to TRBD1. The CDR3 runs 15 residues. Germline V gene data show CDR1 as SGHRS and CDR2 as YFSETQ. V shed 5 bases and J 6 bases; nucleotides not matched to a gene: 7. This CDR3 is CASRATGTGDEKLFF. Here the CDR3 DNA reads TGCGCCAGCAGAGCAACAGGGACAGGGGATGAAAAACTGTTTTTT.

This rearrangement joins TRBV25-1 to TRBJ2-2, with D perhaps matching TRBD1 (6 bases). The V end lost 3 bases, the J end lost 6 bases, and 11 bases lay between the germline ends. There are 14 residues in the CDR3. Germline lookup yields CDR1 MGHDK and CDR2 SYGVNS. The CDR3 DNA reads TGTGCCAGCAGTGACCCCACAGGGCCCGGGGAGCTGTTTTTT. As protein: CASSDPTGPGELFF.

The chain combines TRBV2 with TRBJ2-7; D is unresolved. From germline, CDR1 is SNHLY and CDR2 FYNNEI. The CDR3 has 13 residues. The V end was cut by 8 bases, the J end by 1 base, with 12 bases between. The CDR3 here is CASGGRRSYEQYF. CDR3 coding DNA: TGTGCCAGCGGTGGACGGAGATCCTACGAGCAGTACTTC.

The chain recombines TRBV6-1 with TRBJ1-1, with a weak D call TRBD1 (6 bases). Trimming pared 8 bases from V and 1 base from J, leaving 17 bases between. The CDR3 extends over 15 amino acids. CDR1 is MNHNS, CDR2 SASEGT, per germline. CDR3 sequence reads: CASQRGGWENTEAFF. CDR3 DNA sequence: TGTGCCAGCCAGAGGGGGGGCTGGGAGAACACTGAAGCTTTCTTT.

The table lists this clone with a few counts. Other DNA sequences from this sample encode an identical CDR3 as well. This rearrangement joins TRBV18 to TRBJ1-1, with a tentative D call TRBD1 (6 bases). The CDR3 contains 14 residues. Germline V gene data show CDR1 as KGHSH and CDR2 as LQKENI. Deletions cut 0 bases from V and 1 base from J, with 6 bases between. CDR3 sequence: CASSPPGGNTEAFF. For the CDR3, the DNA is TGTGCCAGCTCACCACCAGGGGGGAACACTGAAGCTTTCTTT.

The chain employs TRBV10-3 and TRBJ2-7; D might be TRBD1 or TRBD2, each matching 7 bases. This CDR3 spans 12 amino acids. Trimming shortened V by 4 bases and J by 12 bases, and 16 bases separated the two germline ends. Germline CDR1 ENHRY, CDR2 SYGVKD. CDR3 in amino acids: CAISASGGGLYF. CDR3 DNA sequence: TGTGCCATCAGTGCATCAGGGGGGGGTCTGTACTTC.

This chain connects TRBV4-3 to TRBJ1-4, with a tentative D call TRBD1 (5 bases). The CDR3 extends over 15 amino acids. Germline CDR1 is LGHNA and CDR2 is YSLEER. V gave up 6 bases and J gave up 0 bases, with 11 bases separating them. CDR3 sequence: CASSPGQATNEKLFF. DNA for the CDR3: TGCGCCAGCAGTCCAGGGCAGGCAACTAATGAAAAACTGTTTTTT.

The rearrangement uses TRBV2 and TRBJ1-2, with 8 bases lining up with TRBD1. Trimming at V came to 6 bases and at J to 5 bases, leaving 8 bases not matched to a gene. Germline CDR1 and CDR2: SNHLY and FYNNEI. This CDR3 is built from 14 residues. CDR3 coding DNA: TGTGCCAGCAGACAAGGACAGGGATCGTATGGCTACACCTTC. Protein: CASRQGQGSYGYTF.

The chain joins TRBV5-8 to TRBJ2-7; D is ambiguous. Per germline, CDR1 SGHTS and CDR2 YDEGEE. The V end was cut by 0 bases, the J end by 2 bases, with 6 bases between. This CDR3 region has 13 residues. The CDR3 reads CASSLVGPYEQYF. CDR3 DNA sequence: TGTGCCAGCAGCTTGGTGGGTCCCTACGAGCAGTACTTC.

This rearrangement joins TRBV10-3 to TRBJ2-1; the match to TRBD2 covers 12 bases. The CDR3 totals 14 residues. Germline CDR1 reads ENHRY; CDR2 reads SYGVKD. J was trimmed by 10 bases and V by 5 bases; bases with no gene match: 6. The chain's CDR3 is CAISWTSGTDEQFF. In DNA, the CDR3 is TGTGCCATCAGTTGGACTAGCGGGACTGACGAGCAGTTCTTC.

V gene TRBV16 combines with J gene TRBJ2-4; either TRBD1 or TRBD2 may supply D (5 bases each). Trimming shortened V by 4 bases and J by 5 bases, and 15 bases separated the two germline ends. CDR1 and CDR2 from the germline V gene are KGHSY and FQNENV. This CDR3 region has 15 residues. CDR3: CASSPRPGLENIQYF. The CDR3 DNA reads as TGTGCCAGCAGCCCGCGTCCGGGGCTCGAAAACATTCAGTACTTC.

This clone appeared a single time. The sample holds other DNA sequences that translate to the same CDR3. This chain connects TRBV19 to TRBJ2-3; 8 bases fit TRBD2. The CDR3 sequence is 14 residues long. V lost 5 bases to trimming and J lost 3 bases; unmatched junction nucleotides: 4. Germline V gene lookup returns CDR1 LNHDA and CDR2 SQIVND (reference sequence). The CDR3 sequence: CASSLAGGTDTQYF. In DNA, the CDR3 is TGTGCCAGTAGTCTAGCGGGTGGAACAGATACGCAGTATTTT.

The chain has TRBV30 and TRBJ2-3; 8 bases map to TRBD1. Unmatched junction bases numbered 3, after V lost 4 bases and J lost 3 bases. Germline V CDR1 and CDR2: GTSNPN, SVGIG (reference sequence). The CDR3 sequence is 13 residues long. CDR3 loop: CAWTGGFTDTQYF. The CDR3 DNA reads as TGTGCCTGGACAGGGGGCTTTACAGATACGCAGTATTTT.

The gene calls are TRBV5-1 and TRBJ2-3, with 14 bases identical to TRBD2. Germline-derived CDR1 and CDR2 are SGHRS and YFSETQ. The CDR3 totals 16 residues. Trimming cost V 4 bases and J 6 bases; bases outside gene matches: 7. The CDR3 DNA follows: TGCGCCAGCAGCGCCGGCGGACTAGCGGGGGGTGATACGCAGTATTTT. Translation: CASSAGGLAGGDTQYF. Using reference TRBV5-1 and TRBJ2-3 for the parts outside the CDR3, the full variable domain is KAGVTQTPRYLIKTRGQQVTLSCSPISGHRSVSWYQQTPGQGLQFLFEYFSETQRNKGNFPGRFSGRQFSNSRSEMNVSTLELGDSALYLCASSAGGLAGGDTQYFGPGTRLTVL.

This chain connects TRBV5-1 to TRBJ2-3, with D uncertain. Trimming left V 0 bases short and J 0 bases short, with 17 bases between. The CDR3 spans 18 residues. CDR1 SGHRS and CDR2 YFSETQ come from the germline V gene. Here the CDR3 reads CASSLGFGISRSTDTQYF. The CDR3 DNA reads TGCGCCAGCAGCTTGGGGTTCGGAATAAGTCGGAGCACAGATACGCAGTATTTT.

The chain carries TRBV4-3 and TRBJ1-3; a possible D gene is TRBD1 (6 bases). This CDR3 spans 16 amino acids. Between the trimmed V and J ends, which lost 0 bases and 4 bases, there was a span of 13 bases. Germline V gene lookup returns CDR1 LGHNA and CDR2 YSLEER. Written as DNA, the CDR3 is TGCGCCAGCAGCCAAGATCGGGGGGGGCCCGGAAACACCATATATTTT. Protein sequence: CASSQDRGGPGNTIYF.